Listed here are 8 T cell receptor beta chains from one sample, sequenced in a study of blood T cell repertoires in COVID-19. TCRdb's table, derived via immunoSEQ multiplex PCR, lists solely in-frame clones and lacks some. The sample contains over 75,000 clones, roughly 83% of which appear only once. The sequenced sample consisted of peripheral blood. Receptors were obtained from a woman at least 80 years old with active or convalescent COVID-19.

This clone was counted a few times. The CDR3 reads CSASSMSSYEQYF. CDR3 DNA sequence: TGCAGTGCTAGTTCAATGAGCTCCTACGAGCAGTACTTC. V gene TRBV20-1 combines with J gene TRBJ2-7; no definite D call. This CDR3 comprises 13 residues. Deletions cut 3 bases from V and 0 bases from J, with 9 bases between. Germline CDR1 and CDR2: DFQATT and SNEGSKA (reference sequence).

The V gene is TRBV3-1 (or the pseudogene TRBV3-2), the J gene TRBJ1-1, with 7 bases matching TRBD1. CDR1 is LGHDT, CDR2 YNNKEL, per germline (reference sequence). CDR3 size: 17 residues. Germline trimming cut 1 base from V and 0 bases from J; bases unmatched to any gene: 8. In nucleotides, the CDR3 is TGTGCCAGCAGCCAAGTAAGAGGGGGCCACCTGAACACTGAAGCTTTCTTT. Protein product: CASSQVRGGHLNTEAFF.

This rearrangement joins TRBV29-1 to TRBJ1-4; 7 bases are a match to TRBD1. The V segment lost 7 bases and the J segment 7 bases; nucleotides outside the gene matches: 6. CDR3 length equals 12 residues. CDR1 and CDR2 (germline): SQVTM, ANQGSEA. CDR3 region: CSAGDRGEKLFF. CDR3 sequence (DNA): TGCAGCGCCGGGGACAGAGGTGAAAAACTGTTTTTT.

This clone has a single count. This chain uses TRBV12-3 or TRBV12-4 with TRBJ1-6; D is undetermined. The CDR3 loop spans 12 amino acids. V gave up 3 bases and J gave up 8 bases, with 5 bases separating them. Here the CDR3 DNA reads TGTGCCAGCAGTTTTTCGGATTCACCCCTCCACTTT. Translated: CASSFSDSPLHF.

This clone was counted a few times. The rearrangement links TRBV6-5 to TRBJ1-6; a weak D match, TRBD1 (6 bases). Germline-derived CDR1 and CDR2 are MNHEY and SVGAGI. V was clipped by 0 bases and J by 7 bases, with 13 bases between them. The CDR3 is 16 amino acids. CDR3: CASSYSPGVQNSPLHF. In DNA, the CDR3 is TGTGCCAGCAGTTACTCGCCAGGGGTCCAGAATTCACCCCTCCACTTT.

The rearrangement links TRBV5-1 to TRBJ1-2, with unresolved D. Germline loops: CDR1 SGHRS, CDR2 YFSETQ. V was cut by 0 bases and J by 2 bases, with 8 bases left in between. The CDR3 contains 14 residues. The CDR3: CASSLGEGNYGYTF. Written as DNA, the CDR3 is TGCGCCAGCAGCTTGGGGGAGGGCAACTATGGCTACACCTTC.

The rearrangement links TRBV28 to TRBJ2-7, with 7 bases matching TRBD1. J was trimmed by 0 bases and V by 5 bases; bases with no gene match: 4. Germline CDR1 and CDR2: MDHEN and SYDVKM. This CDR3 has 14 residues. DNA of the CDR3: TGTGCCAGCAGTCAGACAGGGCCCTCCTACGAGCAGTACTTC. Translating gives CASSQTGPSYEQYF.

This chain connects TRBV5-1 to TRBJ2-1, with 7 bases that match TRBD2. Per germline, CDR1 SGHRS and CDR2 YFSETQ. Unmatched junction bases numbered 1, after V lost 0 bases and J lost 1 base. This CDR3 spans 15 amino acids. CDR3 coding DNA: TGCGCCAGCAGCTTGGGCGGGGGTTCCTACAATGAGCAGTTCTTC. Its protein is CASSLGGGSYNEQFF.